Each of the 24 T cell receptor beta chains below was sequenced from the same sample in a study of cytomegalovirus exposure and HLA in healthy donors. Profiling relied on immunoSEQ multiplex PCR, and the TCRdb table lists in-frame clones only, not all of them. The repertoire consists of some 120,000 clones, with roughly 90% occurring once and the leading ten covering approximately 2.1%. Sample: PBMCs. The receptors stem from a woman aged 18-35 years in good health and CMV-seronegative.

Only one count was recorded for this clone. The J gene is TRBJ2-1, the V gene TRBV28, with D possibly being TRBD2 (6 bases). The germline V and J ends were trimmed by 5 bases and 0 bases, with 14 bases remaining between them. Per the germline V gene, CDR1 is MDHEN and CDR2 is SYDVKM. The CDR3 is made up of 16 amino acids. The CDR3 spells CASSDSGKSSYNEQFF. DNA of the CDR3: TGTGCCAGCAGTGATAGCGGAAAAAGCTCCTACAATGAGCAGTTCTTC.

This clone was seen a single time. This sequence joins TRBV30 and TRBJ2-5; TRBD1 aligns across 9 bases. The CDR3 contains 14 residues. Germline CDR1 reads GTSNPN; CDR2 reads SVGIG (reference sequence). The V segment lost 4 bases and the J segment 7 bases; nucleotides outside the gene matches: 10. CDR3 bases: TGTGCCTGGACTCAAAGGACAGGGGCCTGGACCCAGTACTTC. Its protein product is CAWTQRTGAWTQYF.

The V call is TRBV5-1, the J call TRBJ2-1; 10 nucleotides match TRBD1. The CDR3 is 15 residues long. From germline, CDR1 is SGHRS and CDR2 YFSETQ. V was clipped by 0 bases and J by 10 bases; unmatched bases: 7. DNA of the CDR3: TGCGCCAGCAGCTTGGGTTGGACAGGGGGGCCCGAGCAGTTCTTC. Translating gives CASSLGWTGGPEQFF.

The rearrangement uses TRBV7-9 and TRBJ2-7; D is uncertain. V lost 5 bases and J 0 bases, leaving 11 bases between the germline ends. The CDR3 spans 14 residues. Germline V gene lookup returns CDR1 SEHNR and CDR2 FQNEAQ (reference sequence). CDR3 sequence: CASSPGSGSYEQYF. CDR3 DNA sequence: TGTGCCAGCAGCCCCGGGTCGGGCTCCTACGAGCAGTACTTC.

The rearrangement links TRBV5-8 to TRBJ1-1, with unresolved D. The CDR3 is 13 amino acids. Germline CDR1 reads SGHTS; CDR2 reads YDEGEE. The V gene lost 3 bases and the J gene lost 0 bases, with 6 bases spanning the gap. Here the CDR3 DNA reads TGTGCCAGCAGCTCCACAGTGAACACTGAAGCTTTCTTT. Translation: CASSSTVNTEAFF.

A word on this clone: This CDR3 is also generated by other DNA sequences in the sample. The chain couples TRBV27 to TRBJ2-7, with TRBD2 matching over 10 bases. This CDR3 contains 14 residues. Looked up from germline, CDR1 is MNHEY and CDR2 is SMNVEV (reference sequence). J was trimmed by 2 bases and V by 5 bases; bases with no gene match: 3. The CDR3 is CASSLGLAAYEQYF. In DNA, the CDR3 is TGTGCCAGCAGTCTCGGACTAGCGGCCTACGAGCAGTACTTC.

The rearrangement joins TRBV2 to TRBJ2-5; 14 bases are shared with TRBD2. Germline V gene data show CDR1 as SNHLY and CDR2 as FYNNEI. J lost 1 base, V lost 6 bases, and 4 bases had no gene match. The CDR3 contains 16 residues. CDR3 DNA sequence: TGTGCCAGCAGAATCGGACTAGCGGGGGGCCAAGAGACCCAGTACTTC. Translating gives CASRIGLAGGQETQYF. Using reference TRBV2 and TRBJ2-5 for the parts outside the CDR3, the full variable domain is EPEVTQTPSHQVTQMGQEVILRCVPISNHLYFYWYRQILGQKVEFLVSFYNNEISEKSEIFDDQFSVERPDGSNFTLKIRSTKLEDSAMYFCASRIGLAGGQETQYFGPGTRLLVL.

This sequence joins TRBV10-3 and TRBJ1-2, with a possible D match to TRBD1 (5 bases). Germline lookup yields CDR1 ENHRY and CDR2 SYGVKD. The CDR3 spans 18 residues. Trimming removed 4 bases at V and 3 bases at J, with 24 bases between. The CDR3 bases are TGTGCCATCAGTGGTAAGGGACTGAGAATGGGGAGTGACTATGGCTACACCTTC. Translated, it gives CAISGKGLRMGSDYGYTF.

V usage is TRBV11-2 and J usage is TRBJ2-5; D not resolved. CDR3 length: 15 residues. Trimming took 0 bases from V and 0 from J, leaving 8 bases between them. The V gene's germline CDR1 is SGHAT and CDR2 FQNNGV. CDR3 bases: TGTGCCAGCAGCTTAGAATACCGGTACCAAGAGACCCAGTACTTC. This sequence encodes CASSLEYRYQETQYF.

The V and J genes are TRBV13 and TRBJ2-7, with D perhaps TRBD1 (5 bases). V shed 3 bases and J shed 3 bases, with 6 bases lying between them. Germline values: CDR1 PRHDT, CDR2 FYEKMQ (reference sequence). The CDR3 contains 12 residues. The CDR3 DNA sequence: TGTGCCAGCAGCTTCCAGGGCTACGAGCAGTACTTC. Translation gives CASSFQGYEQYF. Together with reference TRBV13 and TRBJ2-7, the CDR3 gives the full variable domain: AAGVIQSPRHLIKEKRETATLKCYPIPRHDTVYWYQQGPGQDPQFLISFYEKMQSDKGSIPDRFSAQQFSDYHSELNMSSLELGDSALYFCASSFQGYEQYFGPGTRLTVT.

This clone was seen once. The chain has TRBV28 and TRBJ2-5, with TRBD2 matching 8 bases. CDR3 length: 16 amino acids. Trimming removed 6 bases from V and 5 bases from J; junction bases left unmatched: 14. Germline CDR1 is MDHEN and CDR2 is SYDVKM. CDR3 nucleotide sequence: TGTGCCAGCAGGGTGGTCAGCGGGAGAGGAAGGGAGACCCAGTACTTC. It specifies CASRVVSGRGRETQYF.

The chain carries TRBV10-2 and TRBJ1-3; D gene unclear. Germline loops: CDR1 WSHSY, CDR2 SAAADI. The CDR3 consists of 15 residues. V was pared by 3 bases and J by 0 bases, with 9 bases between. CDR3 DNA sequence: TGCGCCAGCAGTGATAGGGAGTTCTCTGGAAACACCATATATTTT. Amino acids: CASSDREFSGNTIYF.

The chain employs TRBV6-1 and TRBJ2-1; D remains unclear. CDR1 is MNHNS, CDR2 SASEGT, per germline. V was shortened by 1 base and J by 0 bases, with 4 bases between the two germline ends. The CDR3 consists of 14 residues. The CDR3 DNA sequence: TGTGCCAGCAGTGAAGGAGACTCCTACAATGAGCAGTTCTTC. Amino acids: CASSEGDSYNEQFF.

V and J are TRBV11-2 and TRBJ2-2; unclear D gene. This CDR3 comprises 14 residues. In germline, CDR1 is SGHAT, CDR2 FQNNGV. Deletions cut 3 bases from V and 1 base from J, with 6 bases between. The CDR3 DNA reads TGTGCCAGCAGCTTCGAACTGAACACCGGGGAGCTGTTTTTT. This sequence encodes CASSFELNTGELFF.

The chain carries TRBV2 and TRBJ1-5, with D possibly TRBD1 on 6 matching bases. Trimming cost V 3 bases and J 3 bases, with 9 bases left between them. CDR3 length: 14 residues. CDR1 is SNHLY and CDR2 is FYNNEI in the germline V gene. The CDR3 loop is CASSDRTVNQPQHF. The CDR3 region has the DNA TGTGCCAGCAGTGACCGGACAGTCAATCAGCCCCAGCATTTT.

The count of this clone is one. This chain uses TRBV6-1 with TRBJ2-2; D uncertain. Per the germline V gene, CDR1 is MNHNS and CDR2 is SASEGT. The CDR3 contains 15 residues. Trimming pared 4 bases from V and 3 bases from J, leaving 12 bases between. For the CDR3, the DNA is TGTGCCAGCAGTGTGCCGGGTCGGTACACCGGGGAGCTGTTTTTT. The encoded protein is CASSVPGRYTGELFF.

The CDR3 DNA is TGTGCCAGCAGTGTTTCAGGGTACCTAGCCAAAAACATTCAGTACTTC. As protein: CASSVSGYLAKNIQYF. This rearrangement joins TRBV2 to TRBJ2-4, with D perhaps matching TRBD1 (5 bases). Germline-derived CDR1 and CDR2 are SNHLY and FYNNEI. V was cut by 4 bases and J by 0 bases, with 13 bases left in between. This CDR3 has 16 amino acids.

This clone was counted only a few times. This sequence joins TRBV5-5 and TRBJ2-2; D is ambiguous. Germline V gene lookup returns CDR1 SGHKS and CDR2 YYEKEE (reference sequence). Trimming stripped 0 bases from V and 6 bases from J, with 9 bases between. The CDR3 spans 14 residues. The CDR3 DNA follows: TGTGCCAGCAGCTTGGTGGTAGGAGCCGGGGAGCTGTTTTTT. Residues: CASSLVVGAGELFF.

V and J are TRBV14 and TRBJ2-7; unclear D gene. The germline V gene encodes CDR1 SGHDN and CDR2 FVKESK. This CDR3 region has 12 residues. Trimming took 1 base from V and 3 from J, leaving 4 bases between them. The CDR3 DNA is TGTGCCAGCAGCCAAGCAGTCTACGAGCAGTACTTC. Amino acid sequence: CASSQAVYEQYF.

This chain joins TRBV7-9 and TRBJ1-2, with 7 bases that match TRBD1. CDR1 and CDR2 (germline): SEHNR, FQNEAQ (reference sequence). The CDR3 loop spans 12 amino acids. After removal of 1 base from V and 10 bases from J, the junction contained 3 bases not matched to a gene. The CDR3 nucleotides read TGTGCCAGCAGCTTAGGACAGGGAGACTACACCTTC. It codes for CASSLGQGDYTF.

The CDR3 protein is CASSKQGAPSYEQYF. DNA of the CDR3: TGTGCCAGCAGTAAACAGGGGGCTCCATCCTACGAGCAGTACTTC. The chain carries TRBV2 and TRBJ2-7, with 9 bases that match TRBD1. Trimming at V came to 5 bases and at J to 1 base, leaving 6 bases not matched to a gene. CDR1 and CDR2 from the germline V gene are SNHLY and FYNNEI. The CDR3 spans 15 residues. The full variable domain, with the rest looked up from reference TRBV2 and TRBJ2-7, is EPEVTQTPSHQVTQMGQEVILRCVPISNHLYFYWYRQILGQKVEFLVSFYNNEISEKSEIFDDQFSVERPDGSNFTLKIRSTKLEDSAMYFCASSKQGAPSYEQYFGPGTRLTVT.

This chain joins TRBV18 and TRBJ2-2; TRBD2 might be the D (6 bases). Between the trimmed V and J ends, which lost 2 bases and 1 base, there was a span of 11 bases. This CDR3 has 16 residues. Germline CDR1 and CDR2: KGHSH and LQKENI. The CDR3 protein is CASSPGGLKNTGELFF. CDR3 nucleotide sequence: TGTGCCAGCTCACCAGGGGGACTGAAGAACACCGGGGAGCTGTTTTTT.

This clone came up a few times. J is TRBJ1-5 and V is TRBV6-1, with 7 bases aligning to TRBD1. The V segment lost 3 bases and the J segment 1 base; nucleotides outside the gene matches: 9. The germline gives CDR1 MNHNS, CDR2 SASEGT. The length of the CDR3 is 17 residues. The CDR3 loop is CASSDYRGLLSNQPQHF. The CDR3 DNA sequence: TGTGCCAGCAGTGATTACAGGGGCCTACTGAGCAATCAGCCCCAGCATTTT.

V is TRBV5-1 and J is TRBJ2-7, with no clear D. Per germline, CDR1 SGHRS and CDR2 YFSETQ. This CDR3 contains 17 residues. Deletions cut 1 base from V and 0 bases from J, with 17 bases between. CDR3 region: CASSLYPSGLISYEQYF. The CDR3 DNA reads TGCGCCAGCAGCTTGTATCCCTCGGGTCTGATCTCCTACGAGCAGTACTTC.